This T cell receptor (beta chain) was found in a study of CD8+CD57+ T cells in acquired aplastic anemia. TCR beta VDJ combinations and CDR3 sequences were profiled from genomic DNA. TCRdb independently ran MiXCR on the reads; one entry per CDR3 protein. The sample holds 200,000 to 250,000 distinct CDR3 sequences, around 60% seen once. Germline CDR1 is SGHDN and CDR2 is FVKESK. There are 17 residues in the CDR3. The J segment lost 9 bases and the V segment lost 5 bases, leaving 11 bases of the junction unmatched. V and J are TRBV14 and TRBJ2-1; 15 bases line up with TRBD2. This receptor was obtained from a human donor in good health. Sequencing input: sorted CD4+, CD8+, or CD8+CD57+ T cells (not recorded which) from PBMCs. CDR3 sequence reads: CASSSQPGTSGRSEQFF. The CDR3 DNA is TGTGCCAGCAGCTCCCAACCCGGGACTAGCGGGAGGAGTGAGCAGTTCTTC. Full variable domain (outside the CDR3, taken from reference TRBV14 and TRBJ2-1): EAGVTQFPSHSVIEKGQTVTLRCDPISGHDNLYWYRRVMGKEIKFLLHFVKESKQDESGMPNNRFLAERTGGTYSTLKVQPAELEDSGVYFCASSSQPGTSGRSEQFFGPGTRLTVL.